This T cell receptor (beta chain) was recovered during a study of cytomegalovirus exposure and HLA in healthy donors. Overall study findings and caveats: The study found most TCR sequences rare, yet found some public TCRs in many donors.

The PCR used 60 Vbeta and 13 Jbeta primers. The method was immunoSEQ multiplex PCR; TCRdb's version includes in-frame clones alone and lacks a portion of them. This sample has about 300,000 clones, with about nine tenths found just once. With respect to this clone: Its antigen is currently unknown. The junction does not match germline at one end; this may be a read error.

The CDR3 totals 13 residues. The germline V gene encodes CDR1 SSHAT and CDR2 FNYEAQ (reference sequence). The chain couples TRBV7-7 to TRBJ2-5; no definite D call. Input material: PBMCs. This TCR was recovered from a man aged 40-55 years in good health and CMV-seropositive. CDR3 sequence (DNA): TGTGCTAGCAGCTTAAGACATACGGAGACCCAGTACTTC. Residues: CASSLRHTETQYF.